A single sample is the source of the 28 T cell receptor beta chains below, sequenced in a study of shared clonotypes between healthy human individuals. TCRdb's table, derived via immunoSEQ multiplex PCR, lists solely in-frame clones and lacks some. This sample has about 180,000 clones; just under 95% occur once, and the top ten carry around 0.067%. Sequencing was carried out using naive CD4+ T cells sorted from blood. The subset was: CD45RA+ positively selected. The receptors here all came from a woman aged 30 to 39 in good health.

This sequence joins TRBV6-7 and TRBJ2-7; 7 bases are a match to TRBD2. TRBV6-7 is known as an ORF, though its function is uncertain. J gave up 4 bases and V 6 bases, and 12 bases lay outside the gene matches. This CDR3 is built from 15 residues. The chain's CDR3 is CASSPRAGARYEQYF. CDR3 nucleotide sequence: TGTGCCAGCAGCCCGAGGGCGGGAGCGAGGTACGAGCAGTACTTC.

V and J are TRBV6-1 and TRBJ2-5; 7 nucleotides line up with TRBD2. The CDR3 is made up of 14 amino acids. Germline assignment: CDR1 MNHNS and CDR2 SASEGT. V dropped 5 bases and J dropped 2; count of bases not matched to a gene: 5. CDR3 sequence reads: CASSSAGAQETQYF. The CDR3 region has the DNA TGTGCCAGCAGTAGTGCGGGAGCACAAGAGACCCAGTACTTC.

The chain uses TRBV18 and TRBJ1-5; D is perhaps TRBD1 (6 bases). V was shortened by 6 bases and J by 5 bases, with 11 bases between the two germline ends. The CDR3 loop spans 13 amino acids. Per germline, CDR1 KGHSH and CDR2 LQKENI. In DNA, the CDR3 is TGTGCCAGCTCCTCAGGGGAGGATCAGCCCCAGCATTTT. Protein: CASSSGEDQPQHF.

V is TRBV12-5 and J is TRBJ2-3; no clear D. The CDR3 covers 12 residues. V lost 5 bases to trimming and J lost 2 bases, with 5 bases between them. Germline loops: CDR1 LGHNT, CDR2 FRNRAP. CDR3 nucleotides: TGTGCTAGTGGTATCGACACAGATACGCAGTATTTT. It is translated as CASGIDTDTQYF.

The chain couples TRBV7-6 to TRBJ1-3; TRBD1 aligns across 8 bases. Germline V gene sequence: CDR1 SGHVS, CDR2 FNYEAQ. The CDR3 has 16 residues. The V and J ends lost 0 bases and 2 bases, in that order; junction bases with no gene match: 3. The CDR3 here is CASSLAPTGAGNTIYF. The CDR3 DNA reads TGTGCCAGCAGCTTAGCCCCGACAGGGGCTGGAAACACCATATATTTT.

The genes are TRBV5-1 and TRBJ1-2, with D hard to call. From germline, CDR1 is SGHRS and CDR2 YFSETQ. V lost 2 bases and J 4 bases, leaving 12 bases between the germline ends. The CDR3 has 14 amino acids. CDR3 in amino acids: CASSFEPGRYGYTF. CDR3 nucleotides: TGCGCCAGCAGCTTCGAACCCGGGCGCTATGGCTACACCTTC. The variable domain in full, completed from reference TRBV5-1 and TRBJ1-2, reads KAGVTQTPRYLIKTRGQQVTLSCSPISGHRSVSWYQQTPGQGLQFLFEYFSETQRNKGNFPGRFSGRQFSNSRSEMNVSTLELGDSALYLCASSFEPGRYGYTFGSGTRLTVV.

In this sample, this clone turned up once. This chain joins TRBV9 and TRBJ2-3, with 8 bases fitting TRBD2. The CDR3 contains 19 residues. With V trimmed by 4 bases and J by 0 bases, 16 bases remained unmatched. CDR1 and CDR2 (germline): SGDLS, YYNGEE. CDR3 in DNA: TGTGCCAGCAGCACCCAGAGAACTAGCGGAGGACTTAGCACAGATACGCAGTATTTT. It codes for CASSTQRTSGGLSTDTQYF.

The chain couples TRBV15 to TRBJ2-7; 13 nucleotides align to TRBD2. The CDR3 has 18 residues. J lost 1 base, V lost 0 bases, and 6 bases had no gene match. Germline lookup yields CDR1 LNHNV and CDR2 YYDKDF (reference sequence). The CDR3 nucleotides are TGTGCCACCAGCAGAGAAACTAGCGGGAGGGCCGGGTCCTACGAGCAGTACTTC. Translation gives CATSRETSGRAGSYEQYF.

This chain links TRBV4-1 with TRBJ1-4; D call uncertain. V lost 4 bases and J lost 0, with 12 bases in between. The CDR3 runs to 16 residues. Germline loops: CDR1 MGHRA, CDR2 YSYEKL. CDR3 DNA: TGCGCCAGCAGCCCAAGCCCGGGAACAACTAATGAAAAACTGTTTTTT. Translating gives CASSPSPGTTNEKLFF.

The chain carries TRBV27 and TRBJ2-2; 7 bases line up with TRBD1. Per germline, CDR1 MNHEY and CDR2 SMNVEV (reference sequence). The CDR3 sequence is 13 residues long. With 7 bases clipped from V and 7 bases from J, the junction kept 6 bases outside the gene matches. The CDR3 region has the DNA TGTGCCAGCACATACAGGGGTAACGGGGAGCTGTTTTTT. It yields the protein CASTYRGNGELFF.

With respect to this clone: Other DNA sequences of this sample code for an identical CDR3. The V gene is TRBV5-1, the J gene TRBJ2-3, with D hard to call. The CDR3 runs to 12 residues. V was shortened by 2 bases and J by 3 bases, with 4 bases between the two germline ends. Germline assignment: CDR1 SGHRS and CDR2 YFSETQ. CDR3 in amino acids: CASSLETDTQYF. CDR3 in DNA: TGCGCCAGCAGCTTAGAAACAGATACGCAGTATTTT.

This chain uses TRBV7-8 with TRBJ1-5; no reliable D call. Germline V gene sequence: CDR1 SGHVS, CDR2 FQNEAQ. Trimming took off 5 bases at V and 5 bases at J, with 19 bases between the two ends. The CDR3 is 16 residues long. The CDR3 sequence is CASSLLNRGAYQPQHF. Written as DNA, the CDR3 is TGTGCCAGCAGCCTTTTAAACCGGGGAGCCTATCAGCCCCAGCATTTT.

J is TRBJ2-2 and V is TRBV5-1; no definite D call. The CDR3 has 15 amino acids. Germline CDR1 and CDR2: SGHRS and YFSETQ. The V gene lost 3 bases and the J gene lost 2 bases, with 11 bases spanning the gap. The DNA for the CDR3 is TGCGCCAGCAGCTCGAATAACAGAAACACCGGGGAGCTGTTTTTT. This codes for CASSSNNRNTGELFF.

The chain joins TRBV29-1 to TRBJ2-5; 8 bases line up with TRBD2. Matching the DNA end better, TRBJ2-7 makes the J call doubtful. Per germline, CDR1 SQVTM and CDR2 ANQGSEA. The CDR3 extends over 12 amino acids. The CDR3 sequence: CSVGTSSYEQYF. Written as DNA, the CDR3 is TGCAGCGTAGGGACTAGCTCCTACGAGCAGTACTTC.

This chain connects TRBV6-5 to TRBJ1-4; TRBD1 might be the D (6 bases). V dropped 8 bases and J dropped 8 bases, with 15 bases sitting between them. In germline, CDR1 is MNHEY, CDR2 SVGAGI. This CDR3 has 13 amino acids. The CDR3 here is CASRPVRGEKLFF. CDR3 nucleotide sequence: TGTGCCAGCCGCCCTGTGAGGGGGGAAAAACTGTTTTTT.

The chain combines TRBV7-9 with TRBJ1-4; weak D call: TRBD1 (6 bases). Germline loops: CDR1 SEHNR, CDR2 FQNEAQ (reference sequence). Trimming cost V 2 bases and J 7 bases, with 11 bases left between them. The CDR3 extends over 14 amino acids. The CDR3 sequence is CASSLSRTAEKLFF. DNA for the CDR3: TGTGCCAGCAGCTTATCGCGGACAGCTGAAAAACTGTTTTTT.

The V and J genes are TRBV2 and TRBJ1-1; perhaps TRBD1 as D (6 bases). The CDR3 runs to 14 residues. The ends were cut back, 6 bases at V and 6 bases at J, with 17 bases in the middle. The V gene's germline CDR1 is SNHLY and CDR2 FYNNEI. The CDR3: CASRSTGRVPEAFF. The CDR3 nucleotides are TGTGCCAGCAGGTCAACAGGGAGGGTCCCTGAAGCTTTCTTT.

This clone was observed a handful of times. The chain combines TRBV7-3 with TRBJ1-2; 11 bases line up with TRBD1. The CDR3 has 13 residues. Trimming at V came to 5 bases and at J to 8 bases, leaving 4 bases not matched to a gene. Germline V CDR1 and CDR2: SGHTA, FQGTGA. The CDR3 protein is CASSRGTGGGYTF. The CDR3 nucleotides are TGTGCCAGCAGCCGAGGGACAGGGGGAGGCTACACCTTC.

The J gene is TRBJ1-5, the V gene TRBV15; 8 nucleotides line up with TRBD1. The trim removed 0 bases at V and 5 bases at J, leaving 6 bases unmatched. Per germline, CDR1 LNHNV and CDR2 YYDKDF (reference sequence). The CDR3 is made up of 16 amino acids. The CDR3 spells CATSRDYGQGYQPQHF. In nucleotides, the CDR3 is TGTGCCACCAGCAGAGATTATGGACAGGGCTATCAGCCCCAGCATTTT.

The chain uses TRBV5-1 and TRBJ1-1, with D possibly being TRBD1 (5 bases). CDR1 SGHRS and CDR2 YFSETQ come from the germline V gene. The CDR3 consists of 15 residues. Trimming stripped 5 bases from V and 1 base from J, with 15 bases between. The DNA for the CDR3 is TGCGCCAGCAGGCCCGGGGACTTGGGGAACACTGAAGCTTTCTTT. It translates to CASRPGDLGNTEAFF.

The rearrangement joins TRBV28 to TRBJ2-7, with TRBD2 matching 7 bases. The CDR3 spans 18 residues. The ends lost 5 bases at V and 2 bases at J; junction bases unmatched: 18. The germline V gene encodes CDR1 MDHEN and CDR2 SYDVKM. CDR3 nucleotide sequence: TGTGCCAGCAGTCTTTGGGGGGGTACAGGATCCAAAACCTACGAGCAGTACTTC. As protein: CASSLWGGTGSKTYEQYF. The variable domain in full, with the rest retrieved from reference TRBV28 and TRBJ2-7, is DVKVTQSSRYLVKRTGEKVFLECVQDMDHENMFWYRQDPGLGLRLIYFSYDVKMKEKGDIPEGYSVSREKKERFSLILESASTNQTSMYLCASSLWGGTGSKTYEQYFGPGTRLTVT.

The chain combines TRBV6-5 with TRBJ2-7; D is ambiguous. Germline V lookup: CDR1 MNHEY, CDR2 SVGAGI. There are 13 residues in the CDR3. V lost 5 bases, J lost 2 bases, and 10 bases lay in between. CDR3 loop: CASSEDKTYEQYF. In DNA, the CDR3 is TGTGCCAGCAGTGAAGACAAGACCTACGAGCAGTACTTC.

The V and J genes are TRBV27 and TRBJ2-4; 9 nucleotides match TRBD2. The V and J ends lost 7 bases and 0 bases, in that order; junction bases with no gene match: 1. The CDR3 sequence is 14 residues long. Germline loops: CDR1 MNHEY, CDR2 SMNVEV (reference sequence). For the CDR3, the DNA is TGTGCCAGCATGACTAGCGGAGCCAAAAACATTCAGTACTTC. Protein: CASMTSGAKNIQYF.

The chain carries TRBV4-1 and TRBJ2-7; no firm D call. Germline V lookup: CDR1 MGHRA, CDR2 YSYEKL. This CDR3 comprises 15 residues. Trimming pared 1 base from V and 3 bases from J, leaving 13 bases between. The CDR3 reads CASSQGMGTSYEQYF. Written as DNA, the CDR3 is TGCGCCAGCAGCCAAGGAATGGGTACCAGCTACGAGCAGTACTTC.

J is TRBJ1-1 and V is TRBV11-2; tentatively, D is TRBD1 (5 bases). V was cut by 2 bases and J by 5 bases, with 18 bases left in between. CDR1 and CDR2 (germline): SGHAT, FQNNGV. The CDR3 is 16 residues long. The CDR3 loop reads CASSLYGYGGGTEAFF. CDR3 sequence (DNA): TGTGCCAGCAGCTTATACGGTTACGGGGGAGGGACTGAAGCTTTCTTT.

The V gene is TRBV19, the J gene TRBJ2-1, with 11 bases fitting TRBD2. Trimming at V came to 7 bases and at J to 6 bases, leaving 17 bases not matched to a gene. The CDR3 runs 18 residues. Per germline, CDR1 LNHDA and CDR2 SQIVND (reference sequence). CDR3 amino acids: CASTVSGRAGPRGNEQFF. In DNA, the CDR3 is TGTGCCAGTACAGTTAGCGGGAGGGCCGGGCCTAGGGGCAATGAGCAGTTCTTC.

This chain links TRBV7-3 with TRBJ2-2, with a weak D call TRBD2 (5 bases). Germline CDR1 SGHTA, CDR2 FQGTGA. The CDR3 runs 16 residues. V gave up 0 bases and J gave up 7 bases, with 15 bases separating them. CDR3 bases: TGTGCCAGCAGCTTAACGGAGGCTAGAGATATCGGGGAGCTGTTTTTT. Residues: CASSLTEARDIGELFF.

This rearrangement joins TRBV27 to TRBJ2-2, with D unresolved. Trimming removed 0 bases from V and 8 bases from J, with 7 bases in between. CDR3 length equals 13 residues. The germline V gene encodes CDR1 MNHEY and CDR2 SMNVEV (reference sequence). This CDR3 reads CASSLSRMGELFF. DNA for the CDR3: TGTGCCAGCAGTTTATCCCGGATGGGGGAGCTGTTTTTT.